One and the same sample provided the 9 T cell receptor beta chains below, sequenced in a study of cytomegalovirus exposure and HLA in healthy donors. PCR used 60 Vbeta primers and 13 Jbeta primers. The data were produced by immunoSEQ multiplex PCR, yet TCRdb's version contains in-frame clones alone and is incomplete. The table lists tens of thousands of clones, 65% to 85% of them singletons. The sequenced sample was PBMCs. The receptors shown here come from a girl aged 2 to 10 in good health and CMV-seropositive.

This clone was observed a handful of times. J is TRBJ1-1 and V is TRBV18; perhaps TRBD1 as D (5 bases). Germline CDR1 KGHSH, CDR2 LQKENI. The CDR3 runs 14 residues. Trimming pared 1 base from V and 5 bases from J, leaving 11 bases between. CDR3 bases: TGTGCCAGCTCACCACTACGGGGGAGAACTGAAGCTTTCTTT. Translating it yields CASSPLRGRTEAFF.

V and J are TRBV9 and TRBJ1-1; 7 bases align to TRBD1. Germline CDR1 SGDLS, CDR2 YYNGEE. V trimming: 3 bases; J trimming: 9 bases; junction bases outside the gene matches: 5. The CDR3 is 12 residues long. CDR3 amino acids: CASSGAGGKAFF. For the CDR3, the DNA is TGTGCCAGCAGCGGGGCAGGGGGGAAAGCTTTCTTT.

This chain links TRBV2 with TRBJ1-5; 8 nucleotides line up with TRBD1. The V segment lost 5 bases and the J segment 2 bases; nucleotides outside the gene matches: 8. The CDR3 totals 16 residues. The germline V gene encodes CDR1 SNHLY and CDR2 FYNNEI. The CDR3 DNA follows: TGTGCCAGCAGTAGAGGACAGGGAAAGGGCAATCAGCCCCAGCATTTT. Its protein product is CASSRGQGKGNQPQHF.

The chain has TRBV7-8 and TRBJ1-1; TRBD1 is a possible D gene (6 bases). The V end lost 5 bases, the J end lost 1 base, and 8 bases lay between the germline ends. Germline lookup yields CDR1 SGHVS and CDR2 FQNEAQ. The CDR3 is 13 amino acids. The CDR3 DNA is TGTGCCAGCAGCGGACAGAAGAACACTGAAGCTTTCTTT. Translating gives CASSGQKNTEAFF.

J is TRBJ2-3 and V is TRBV6-6; maybe TRBD2 (6 bases). CDR1 and CDR2 from the germline V gene are MNHNY and SVGAGI (reference sequence). CDR3 size: 15 residues. Trimming removed 7 bases from V and 6 bases from J, with 20 bases in between. The CDR3 spells CASTSAGRSLDTQYF. The CDR3 DNA reads as TGTGCCAGCACCTCAGCGGGCAGGAGTCTCGATACGCAGTATTTT.

This chain links TRBV28 with TRBJ1-5, with D possibly being TRBD1 (6 bases). The V gene's germline CDR1 is MDHEN and CDR2 SYDVKM. V lost 6 bases and J 0 bases, leaving 12 bases between the germline ends. The CDR3 extends over 15 amino acids. The CDR3 coding sequence is TGTGCCAGCAGCCGGACAGTTAATAGCAATCAGCCCCAGCATTTT. It translates to CASSRTVNSNQPQHF.

This clone was seen just once. The genes are TRBV2 and TRBJ2-2; D possibly corresponds to TRBD2 (6 bases). The CDR3 is 18 amino acids. Germline CDR1 reads SNHLY; CDR2 reads FYNNEI. V lost 2 bases, J lost 3 bases, and 19 bases lay in between. CDR3 nucleotides: TGTGCCAGCAGTGAAACAAACCAGTGGGAGGTTGACACCGGGGAGCTGTTTTTT. It yields the protein CASSETNQWEVDTGELFF.

V is TRBV28 and J is TRBJ2-5; D not certain. V lost 6 bases, J lost 5 bases, and 13 bases lay in between. The CDR3 extends over 13 amino acids. Germline loops: CDR1 MDHEN, CDR2 SYDVKM. The CDR3 DNA follows: TGTGCCAGCAGACCTTTGGTCGGGGAGACCCAGTACTTC. Its protein product is CASRPLVGETQYF.

V and J are TRBV6-5 and TRBJ2-3; 9 bases line up with TRBD1. With 6 bases clipped from V and 3 bases from J, the junction kept 7 bases outside the gene matches. Germline V CDR1 and CDR2: MNHEY, SVGAGI. This CDR3 is built from 15 residues. The CDR3 sequence is CASRTTQGATDTQYF. The CDR3 nucleotides are TGTGCCAGCAGAACTACACAGGGGGCTACAGATACGCAGTATTTT.